This T cell receptor (beta chain) is from a study of blood T cells in healthy people across ages. Turning to the study itself: Template-switching capture recovered about one barcoded beta molecule per two T cells.

The authors drew about 10 milliliters of peripheral blood from each donor. Germline-derived CDR1 and CDR2 are SGHVS and FNYEAQ. The CDR3 is made up of 15 amino acids. V was shortened by 1 base and J by 2 bases, with 9 bases between the two germline ends. A J-beta primer mix and a sample-barcoded 5' primer were used in a second PCR of roughly 7 to 12 cycles. Each CDR3 protein is one row after TCRdb ran MiXCR on the 5' RACE reads. In the table there are 850,000 to 1,100,000 distinct CDR3 sequences, less than 45% of which are singletons. Study-level findings and limits: Because donor CMV status was unknown, expanded clonotype changes were possibly confounded.

Of note for this clonotype: Its antigen is not known.

The sequence derives from a man younger than 35 in good health. The genes are TRBV7-6 and TRBJ1-3, with D perhaps TRBD1 (6 bases). Material for sequencing was blood. CDR3 bases: TGTGCCAGCAGCTTAGATGGGGGGCCTGGAAACACCATATATTTT. Protein product: CASSLDGGPGNTIYF.